This T cell receptor (beta chain) appears in the sequencing data of a study of shared clonotypes between healthy human individuals. General study points: A generally larger estimated richness was seen in naive subsets than in memory subsets.

With regard to this clone: Its antigen is unidentified.

Samples underwent the assay at deep level. Sequenced by immunoSEQ multiplex PCR; TCRdb stores in-frame clones only, minus some. Altogether around 2.3 million clones are present, more than 90% being singletons, with the ten largest covering 0.1% to 0.15%. Germline values: CDR1 SGDLS, CDR2 YYNGEE. V gave up 3 bases and J gave up 5 bases; unmatched junction bases: 9. The CDR3 is made up of 16 amino acids. Donors, without exception, were Caucasian adults residing in Nashville, Tennessee. What was sequenced was naive CD4+ T cells sorted from blood. The subset here: CD45RA+ positively selected. This chain connects TRBV9 to TRBJ2-5; TRBD1 aligns across 11 bases. The TCR sequence derives from a young man in good health. For the CDR3, the DNA is TGTGCCAGCAGCGCCGAGGGACAGGGGGTTTGGGAGACCCAGTACTTC. It translates to CASSAEGQGVWETQYF.